A selection of T cell receptor beta chains follows, all from one sample in a study of T cell repertoires in cytomegalovirus infection. These TCRs are of unknown antigen specificity. A single record per CDR3 protein comes from TCRdb applying MiXCR to the reads. The sample carries approximately 300,000 distinct CDR3 sequences, approximately 32% recorded once. This sample comprised cultured PBMCs, obtained from culture after CMV antigen stimulation. Every receptor here comes from a human donor in good health (CMV status not recorded). Some clones in this sample may be carry-over from other donors' samples. Each CDR3 is given with its conserved first and last residue. Fields, in order: V gene, clone size, J gene, D gene, CDR3 protein, CDR3 DNA. D genes are given only for firm matches. Clone size is given for some rows only: seen once, a few or many times, or a class if the clone is expanded.

TRBV27	many	TRBJ2-1	-	CASRLLGRKNEQFF	TGTGCCAGCAGGCTACTAGGACGAAAAAATGAGCAGTTCTTC
TRBV6-5	-	TRBJ1-2	-	CASSYSIPGVYSNYGYTF	TGTGCCAGCAGTTACTCGATCCCAGGCGTCTACTCTAACTATGGCTACACCTTC
TRBV10-3	-	TRBJ1-6	TRBD1	CAISARTGQNSPLHF	TGTGCCATCAGTGCCAGGACAGGGCAAAATTCACCCCTCCACTTT
TRBV5-1	-	TRBJ2-3	TRBD2	CASSLMGGPSTDTQYF	TGCGCCAGCAGCTTGATGGGAGGGCCAAGCACAGATACGCAGTATTTT
TRBV11-1	-	TRBJ1-6	-	CASSLEGRGSPLHF	TGTGCCAGCAGCTTAGAAGGGCGGGGGTCACCCCTCCACTTT
TRBV6-1	-	TRBJ2-7	-	CASSERDGAGYEQYF	TGTGCCAGCAGTGAACGGGACGGGGCGGGGTACGAGCAGTACTTC
TRBV7-9	-	TRBJ2-5	TRBD2	CASSLLGLAGPGETQYF	TGTGCCAGCAGCCTTCTGGGACTAGCGGGGCCGGGGGAGACCCAGTACTTC
TRBV20-1	-	TRBJ2-5	-	CSARTGTPSETQYF	TGCAGTGCTAGAACTGGGACACCGAGCGAGACCCAGTACTTC
TRBV12-3/TRBV12-4	once	TRBJ1-6	TRBD1	CASSPKGQGNSPLHF	TGTGCCAGCAGCCCCAAGGGACAGGGTAATTCACCCCTCCACTTT
TRBV29-1	-	TRBJ1-2	TRBD1	CSVDDRGTYGYTF	TGCAGCGTTGACGACAGGGGAACGTATGGCTACACCTTC
TRBV19	-	TRBJ1-5	-	CASTTVGTYSNQPQHF	TGTGCCAGTACCACCGTGGGCACCTATAGCAATCAGCCCCAGCATTTT
TRBV2	-	TRBJ1-5	TRBD1	CASRERQGNNQPQHF	TGTGCCAGCAGGGAAAGACAGGGGAACAATCAGCCCCAGCATTTT
TRBV7-2	few	TRBJ2-2	-	CASSLAQSSGELFF	TGTGCCAGCAGCTTAGCGCAGAGTTCGGGGGAGCTGTTTTTT
TRBV6-1	-	TRBJ1-5	-	CASSEAGTSNQPQHF	TGTGCCAGCAGTGAAGCAGGGACGAGCAATCAGCCCCAGCATTTT
TRBV12-3/TRBV12-4	-	TRBJ2-1	TRBD2	CASSLGGWAGGSNEQFF	TGTGCCAGCAGTTTAGGGGGTTGGGCGGGAGGAAGCAATGAGCAGTTCTTC
TRBV7-8	-	TRBJ1-2	-	CASSLARRTNYGYTF	TGTGCCAGCAGCTTAGCGCGTAGGACCAACTATGGCTACACCTTC
TRBV6-6	-	TRBJ2-3	TRBD2	CASSYFRPGGRRDTQYF	TGTGCCAGCAGTTACTTTAGGCCGGGGGGGCGCAGAGATACGCAGTATTTT
TRBV5-5	-	TRBJ2-3	-	CASSVPRGAVGTDTQYF	TGTGCCAGCAGCGTCCCTCGGGGGGCGGTGGGCACAGATACGCAGTATTTT
TRBV2	-	TRBJ2-1	-	CASSEAVTGLAFF	TGTGCCAGCAGTGAAGCGGTCACAGGGTTGGCGTTCTTC
TRBV6-6	-	TRBJ1-5	TRBD1	CASRLRTGITSQPQHF	TGTGCCAGCAGGCTCCGGACAGGGATAACTTCTCAGCCCCAGCATTTT
TRBV7-2	few	TRBJ2-1	-	CASSITPIYNEQFF	TGTGCCAGCAGCATTACGCCTATATACAATGAGCAGTTCTTC
TRBV19	-	TRBJ2-4	-	CASTPRSGALAKNIQYF	TGTGCCAGTACCCCAAGGAGTGGGGCCCTAGCCAAAAACATTCAGTACTTC
TRBV20-1	-	TRBJ2-7	TRBD1	CSASGQGLWEQYF	TGCAGTGCCTCCGGACAGGGTCTTTGGGAGCAGTACTTC